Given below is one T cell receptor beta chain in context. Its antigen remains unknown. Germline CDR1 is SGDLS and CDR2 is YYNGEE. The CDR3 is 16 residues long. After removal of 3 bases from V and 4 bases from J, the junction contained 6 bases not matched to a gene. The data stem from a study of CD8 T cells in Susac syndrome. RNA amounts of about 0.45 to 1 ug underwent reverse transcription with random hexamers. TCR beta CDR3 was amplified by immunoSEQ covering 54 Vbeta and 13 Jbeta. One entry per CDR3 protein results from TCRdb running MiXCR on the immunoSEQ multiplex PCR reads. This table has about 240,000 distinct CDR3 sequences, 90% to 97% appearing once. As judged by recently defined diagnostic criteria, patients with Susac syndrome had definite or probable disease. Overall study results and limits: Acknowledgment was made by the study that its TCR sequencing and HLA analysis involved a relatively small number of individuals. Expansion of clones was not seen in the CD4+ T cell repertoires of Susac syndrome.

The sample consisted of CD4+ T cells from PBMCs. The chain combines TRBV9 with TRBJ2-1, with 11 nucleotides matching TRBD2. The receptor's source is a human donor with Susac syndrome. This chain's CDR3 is CASSDKLAGVYNEQFF. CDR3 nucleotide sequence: TGTGCCAGCAGCGACAAACTAGCGGGGGTATACAATGAGCAGTTCTTC.